A single sample is the source of the 19 T cell receptor beta chains below, sequenced in a study of T cell responses to AZD1222 COVID-19 vaccine. Produced via immunoSEQ multiplex PCR; TCRdb's table is partial and in-frame only. This table has about 150,000 clones, under 95% appearing once. Sequencing used peripheral blood, obtained on day 0 of AZD1222 vaccination. These receptors came from an adult in good health.

This clone was seen just once. The chain is built from TRBV28 and TRBJ1-6, with a possible D match to TRBD1 (5 bases). CDR1 MDHEN and CDR2 SYDVKM come from the germline V gene. The CDR3 runs to 14 residues. V was shortened by 2 bases and J by 7 bases, with 9 bases between the two germline ends. The CDR3 region has the DNA TGTGCCAGCAGTTTAGGGGGAGGGAATTCACCCCTCCACTTT. Protein sequence: CASSLGGGNSPLHF. Complete variable domain (other parts from reference TRBV28 and TRBJ1-6): DVKVTQSSRYLVKRTGEKVFLECVQDMDHENMFWYRQDPGLGLRLIYFSYDVKMKEKGDIPEGYSVSREKKERFSLILESASTNQTSMYLCASSLGGGNSPLHFGNGTRLTVT.

This clone was seen only once. The CDR3 region is CASSRSSGMRGTQYF. The CDR3 nucleotides are TGTGCCAGCAGTCGGTCTAGCGGGATGAGGGGTACGCAGTATTTT. This chain joins TRBV28 and TRBJ2-3, with 9 bases that match TRBD2. V lost 5 bases to trimming and J lost 8 bases; unmatched junction nucleotides: 11. CDR3 length: 15 residues. Germline CDR1 and CDR2: MDHEN and SYDVKM.

The chain joins TRBV28 to TRBJ2-7; 10 bases are a match to TRBD1. The CDR3 is 18 residues long. Germline trimming cut 7 bases from V and 2 bases from J; bases unmatched to any gene: 17. Germline CDR1 reads MDHEN; CDR2 reads SYDVKM. CDR3 bases: TGTGCCAGCATTACAAGACAGGGGGCGGCTAGCGGTACCTACGAGCAGTACTTC. The encoded protein is CASITRQGAASGTYEQYF.

This sequence joins TRBV28 and TRBJ2-7; D remains unclear. This CDR3 contains 14 residues. V was pared by 5 bases and J by 1 base, with 12 bases between. Germline V gene sequence: CDR1 MDHEN, CDR2 SYDVKM. CDR3 region: CASSHPGSSYEQYF. The CDR3 DNA is TGTGCCAGCAGTCACCCCGGGTCATCCTACGAGCAGTACTTC.

The genes are TRBV19 and TRBJ1-5; D is unclear. The CDR3 sequence is 14 residues long. Per germline, CDR1 LNHDA and CDR2 SQIVND (reference sequence). V lost 2 bases and J 7 bases, leaving 12 bases between the germline ends. The CDR3 sequence: CASSISGVGQPQHF. CDR3 nucleotides: TGTGCCAGTAGTATATCCGGGGTGGGGCAGCCCCAGCATTTT.

The chain combines TRBV9 with TRBJ2-5, with 13 nucleotides matching TRBD2. This CDR3 spans 16 amino acids. Germline V gene data show CDR1 as SGDLS and CDR2 as YYNGEE. V lost 0 bases, J lost 4 bases, and 3 bases stayed unmatched. In nucleotides, the CDR3 is TGTGCCAGCAGCGTAGAACTAGCGGGAGGGCGAGAGACCCAGTACTTC. Its protein is CASSVELAGGRETQYF.

This clone was recorded a few times. The genes are TRBV19 and TRBJ1-1; D is possibly TRBD1 (5 bases). This CDR3 is built from 13 residues. With 8 bases removed from V and 0 bases from J, the gap between germline ends came to 10 bases. Germline V gives CDR1 LNHDA, CDR2 SQIVND (reference sequence). CDR3 in DNA: TGTGCCAGTCGGAGGGGAATGAACACTGAAGCTTTCTTT. As protein: CASRRGMNTEAFF.

V usage is TRBV19 and J usage is TRBJ2-1; a possible D gene is TRBD2 (6 bases). V lost 5 bases and J lost 6, with 14 bases in between. The germline V gene has CDR1 LNHDA and CDR2 SQIVND (reference sequence). The CDR3 covers 14 residues. The CDR3 reads CASSARLGTNEQFF. The CDR3 nucleotides read TGTGCCAGTAGTGCACGACTAGGAACCAATGAGCAGTTCTTC.

This rearrangement joins TRBV6-5 to TRBJ2-7, with 8 bases lining up with TRBD2. After removal of 5 bases from V and 3 bases from J, the junction contained 9 bases not matched to a gene. From germline, CDR1 is MNHEY and CDR2 SVGAGI. The CDR3 runs to 15 residues. The CDR3 here is CASSSGSPNSYEQYF. In DNA form, the CDR3 reads TGTGCCAGCAGTAGCGGGAGTCCCAACAGCTACGAGCAGTACTTC.

The V and J genes are TRBV12-3 or TRBV12-4 and TRBJ1-1; 7 nucleotides align to TRBD1. The CDR3 has 13 residues. The junction had 1 base not matched to a gene; V was cut back by 3 bases and J by 3 bases. The CDR3 here is CASSFDRDTEAFF. CDR3 nucleotide sequence: TGTGCCAGCAGTTTCGACAGGGACACTGAAGCTTTCTTT.

V is TRBV6-1 and J is TRBJ2-1; D is uncertain. The germline gives CDR1 MNHNS, CDR2 SASEGT. The length of the CDR3 is 13 residues. V lost 2 bases and J lost 6, with 8 bases in between. DNA of the CDR3: TGTGCCAGCAGTGAACCCTTTTTCAATGAGCAGTTCTTC. It is translated as CASSEPFFNEQFF.

The V gene is TRBV2, the J gene TRBJ2-7, with D hard to call. V was cut by 5 bases and J by 6 bases, with 8 bases left in between. There are 11 residues in the CDR3. Germline V gene sequence: CDR1 SNHLY, CDR2 FYNNEI. The CDR3 reads CASSSEAEQYF. CDR3 sequence (DNA): TGTGCCAGCAGTAGCGAGGCCGAGCAGTACTTC. The whole variable domain, remainder taken from reference TRBV2 and TRBJ2-7, is EPEVTQTPSHQVTQMGQEVILRCVPISNHLYFYWYRQILGQKVEFLVSFYNNEISEKSEIFDDQFSVERPDGSNFTLKIRSTKLEDSAMYFCASSSEAEQYFGPGTRLTVT.

CDR3: CASSPWNSNSPLHF. CDR3 DNA: TGTGCCAGCTCACCATGGAACAGTAATTCACCCCTCCACTTT. V and J are TRBV18 and TRBJ1-6; unclear D gene. The CDR3 is 14 amino acids. Per germline, CDR1 KGHSH and CDR2 LQKENI. The V end was cut by 2 bases, the J end by 6 bases, with 8 bases between.

J is TRBJ2-7 and V is TRBV6-2 or TRBV6-3, with D possibly matching TRBD2 (6 bases). The CDR3 runs 13 residues. Germline CDR1 reads MNHEY; CDR2 reads SVGEGT. Trimming removed 4 bases at V and 2 bases at J, with 9 bases between. The CDR3 spells CASSSRLAYEQYF. The CDR3 nucleotides are TGTGCCAGCAGTTCAAGACTAGCCTACGAGCAGTACTTC.

V usage is TRBV7-9 and J usage is TRBJ2-7; D ambiguous. The germline CDR1 and CDR2 sequences are SEHNR and FQNEAQ (reference sequence). V was clipped by 1 base and J by 4 bases, with 14 bases between them. There are 15 residues in the CDR3. DNA for the CDR3: TGTGCCAGCAGCTTAGGAAGGAAATCGGCGTACGAGCAGTACTTC. Protein sequence: CASSLGRKSAYEQYF.

V is TRBV13 and J is TRBJ2-7, with 9 nucleotides matching TRBD1. From germline, CDR1 is PRHDT and CDR2 FYEKMQ (reference sequence). Losses at the gene ends were 4 bases for V and 6 bases for J; bases not matched to a gene: 4. This CDR3 comprises 13 residues. The CDR3 sequence: CASSYATGGEQYF. The CDR3 DNA reads as TGTGCCAGCAGCTACGCGACAGGGGGCGAGCAGTACTTC. Based on the CDR3 plus reference TRBV13 and TRBJ2-7, the full variable domain is AAGVIQSPRHLIKEKRETATLKCYPIPRHDTVYWYQQGPGQDPQFLISFYEKMQSDKGSIPDRFSAQQFSDYHSELNMSSLELGDSALYFCASSYATGGEQYFGPGTRLTVT.

The chain uses TRBV12-3 or TRBV12-4 and TRBJ1-1; D ambiguous. The CDR3 spans 12 residues. V was shortened by 6 bases and J by 7 bases, with 12 bases between the two germline ends. In nucleotides, the CDR3 is TGTGCCAGCAGCTCTCAAAGGATTGAAGCTTTCTTT. Amino acids: CASSSQRIEAFF.

The chain is built from TRBV5-6 and TRBJ1-6; the D gene is possibly TRBD1 (6 bases). CDR3 length equals 17 residues. Trimming cost V 2 bases and J 5 bases, with 17 bases left between them. The germline V gene has CDR1 SGHDT and CDR2 YYEEEE. Written as DNA, the CDR3 is TGTGCCAGCAGCTTTGGGGGCCGAGCGAGCAATAATTCACCCCTCCACTTT. Translating gives CASSFGGRASNNSPLHF.

The chain uses TRBV3-1 (or the pseudogene TRBV3-2) and TRBJ1-1; no clear D. The germline gives CDR1 LGHDT, CDR2 YNNKEL (reference sequence). The CDR3 runs 13 residues. V lost 1 base and J 8 bases, leaving 11 bases between the germline ends. The chain's CDR3 is CASSQGGTKEAFF. The CDR3 DNA follows: TGTGCCAGCAGCCAAGGGGGTACCAAGGAAGCTTTCTTT.